The entry that follows covers one TCR beta chain sequence. Original processing notes: How many nucleated cells were present was estimated from reference gene primer amplification. Measured with immunoSEQ multiplex PCR; TCRdb has only the in-frame clones, and not every one. That table is the source of V, J and clone size, and D and trimming were worked out from the DNA. The table lists roughly 200,000 clones, around four fifths of them singletons. This sample was taken from a study of blood T cell repertoires in COVID-19. Turning to the study itself: Acute and convalescent COVID-19 specimens originated in the United States, Italy and Spain. T cells, B-cell-depleted T cells, or PBMCs supplied cDNA or gDNA.

The CDR3 consists of 14 residues. From germline, CDR1 is KGHDR and CDR2 SFDVKD. Trimming took 6 bases from V and 0 from J, leaving 7 bases between them. The chain is built from TRBV24-1 and TRBJ1-4; D gene unclear. The TCR originated in a man in his forties with active or convalescent COVID-19. The sample comprised peripheral blood. The CDR3 sequence: CATSPGTTNEKLFF. Written as DNA, the CDR3 is TGTGCCACCAGTCCGGGGACAACTAATGAAAAACTGTTTTTT.